The clone carrying this T cell receptor (beta chain) occurred many times. Antigen unknown. This sample's time point: sample taken at primary tumor resection. Whole RNA came from tumor, nontumor lung or frozen PBMC and was sequenced without being sorted. The donors comprised around 72 untreated early-stage non-small cell lung cancer patients. This specimen comes from a study of spatial heterogeneity in lung cancer. As for the study in general: There were consistently more beta-chain sequences detected than alpha-chain sequences. Study outcomes and limitations: Tumor TCRs that were ubiquitous and expanded showed up in blood more at resection than follow-up.

TCRdb recomputed calls from the 5' RACE reads with MiXCR, one row per CDR3 protein. The profile shows 39,000 or so distinct CDR3 sequences, around 7.2% of them singletons. The sequencing used PBMCs, collected at surgery. The TCR originated in a male donor with early-stage non-small cell lung cancer.

The CDR3 region has the DNA TGTGCCAGCAGTCCGTCCAGGGGTAGCACTGAAGCTTTCTTT. Protein product: CASSPSRGSTEAFF. V is TRBV6-5 and J is TRBJ1-1; the D gene is possibly TRBD1 (6 bases). This CDR3 is built from 14 residues. V dropped 5 bases and J dropped 4 bases, with 14 bases sitting between them. Germline CDR1 is MNHEY and CDR2 is SVGAGI.